This TCR beta chain was documented in a study of OX40 agonist ivuxolimab in advanced cancers. As for the study in general: Of the participants, under 50% had some prior anti-PD-1, anti-PD-L1 or anti-CTLA-4 therapy, which was allowed. The study's findings and limits: Average numbers of expanded clones were greater in CD8+ T cells than in CD4+.

Of note for this clone: Its antigen remains unidentified.

Some clones are missing from TCRdb's copy, which holds only in-frame ones; the method was immunoSEQ multiplex PCR. The sample gives about 48,000 clones, approximately 83% of which show up once; more than 0.9% is in the top ten. This sample comprised CD4+ or CD8+ T cells sorted from blood, obtained in a trial of the OX40 agonist ivuxolimab. The TCR sequence derives from an adult with an advanced solid tumor such as melanoma, head and neck, liver or kidney cancer.

The DNA of the CDR3 is TGCGCCAGCAGCTTCGGGGGGGACACTGAAGCTTTCTTT. Protein: CASSFGGDTEAFF. This chain joins TRBV5-1 and TRBJ1-1; possible D gene TRBD1, 5 bases. V was shortened by 2 bases and J by 3 bases, with 8 bases between the two germline ends. There are 13 residues in the CDR3. CDR1 and CDR2 (germline): SGHRS, YFSETQ.